Presented here are 11 T cell receptor beta chains from one specimen sequenced in a study of T cells after yellow fever vaccination. MiXCR, applied by TCRdb to the 5' RACE reads, yields one record per CDR3 protein. The sample has around 310,000 distinct CDR3 sequences, 8.7% seen once; the top ten hold about 20%. This sample comprised PBMCs, obtained on the day of the first yellow fever vaccination. The receptors stem from a young man who received the YFV17D yellow fever vaccine.

The chain joins TRBV12-3 or TRBV12-4 to TRBJ2-5; D unclear. Between the trimmed V and J ends, which lost 5 bases and 4 bases, there was a span of 8 bases. There are 12 residues in the CDR3. CDR3 loop: CASSRFSETQYF. The CDR3 DNA follows: TGTGCCAGCAGTAGGTTTTCAGAGACCCAGTACTTC.

J is TRBJ1-2 and V is TRBV7-8, with D possibly matching TRBD1 (5 bases). Germline CDR1 and CDR2: SGHVS and FQNEAQ. V lost 4 bases to trimming and J lost 0 bases, with 15 bases between them. This CDR3 has 16 amino acids. CDR3 sequence: CASSSLTQGANYGYTF. CDR3 DNA sequence: TGTGCCAGCAGCTCCCTCACCCAGGGTGCTAACTATGGCTACACCTTC.

The sample holds a few counts of this clonotype. The rearrangement links TRBV7-2 to TRBJ1-2, with a possible D match to TRBD1 (6 bases). The V and J ends lost 5 bases and 5 bases respectively, with 12 bases between them. The CDR3 has 13 amino acids. CDR1 and CDR2 (germline): SGHTA, FQGNSA. The CDR3 sequence: CASSPQGWYGYTF. The CDR3 coding sequence is TGTGCCAGCAGCCCGCAGGGGTGGTATGGCTACACCTTC.

Ten or more counts support this clonotype. The rearrangement joins TRBV18 to TRBJ2-1, with 8 bases fitting TRBD2. Germline V lookup: CDR1 KGHSH, CDR2 LQKENI. This CDR3 is 15 amino acids long. V shed 8 bases, J shed 9 bases, and the junction held 15 bases outside the gene matches. The CDR3 DNA sequence: TGTGCCAGCGGACCGCAGGGACTAGGGCTTCTTGAGCAGTTCTTC. It yields the protein CASGPQGLGLLEQFF.

The CDR3 is CASSYSAETQYF. The DNA for the CDR3 is TGTGCCAGCAGTTACTCGGCGGAGACCCAGTACTTC. The V and J genes are TRBV6-6 and TRBJ2-5; no reliable D call. The CDR3 covers 12 residues. Trimming took off 0 bases at V and 5 bases at J, with 4 bases between the two ends. Germline V lookup: CDR1 MNHNY, CDR2 SVGAGI (reference sequence).

This clonotype came up a few times. This chain connects TRBV15 to TRBJ1-1, with TRBD1 identical over 9 bases. This CDR3 spans 16 amino acids. V lost 0 bases to trimming and J lost 2 bases; unmatched junction nucleotides: 4. CDR1 and CDR2 (germline): LNHNV, YYDKDF (reference sequence). DNA of the CDR3: TGTGCCACCAGCAGAGACCCGGGACAGGGAAACACTGAAGCTTTCTTT. Encoded protein: CATSRDPGQGNTEAFF.

The chain is built from TRBV12-3 or TRBV12-4 and TRBJ2-3, with unresolved D. This CDR3 spans 11 amino acids. The germline V and J ends were trimmed by 4 bases and 7 bases, with 6 bases remaining between them. The CDR3 DNA is TGTGCCAGCAGTTCCCCTTATACGCAGTATTTT. Encoded protein: CASSSPYTQYF.

The genes are TRBV15 and TRBJ2-3; 10 bases are a match to TRBD2. CDR1 and CDR2 (germline): LNHNV, YYDKDF (reference sequence). There are 19 residues in the CDR3. After removal of 0 bases from V and 0 bases from J, the junction contained 9 bases not matched to a gene. The CDR3 sequence is CATSRDHSSGGSSTDTQYF. The DNA for the CDR3 is TGTGCCACCAGCAGAGATCATTCTAGCGGGGGCTCTAGCACAGATACGCAGTATTTT. Based on the CDR3 plus reference TRBV15 and TRBJ2-3, the full variable domain is DAMVIQNPRYQVTQFGKPVTLSCSQTLNHNVMYWYQQKSSQAPKLLFHYYDKDFNNEADTPDNFQSRRPNTSFCFLDIRSPGLGDTAMYLCATSRDHSSGGSSTDTQYFGPGTRLTVL.

This clonotype was counted many times. This chain links TRBV3-1 with TRBJ2-1; the D call may be TRBD1 or TRBD2 (5 bases each). From germline, CDR1 is LGHDT and CDR2 YNNKEL (reference sequence). The CDR3 extends over 13 amino acids. V was pared by 2 bases and J by 15 bases, with 17 bases between. CDR3 amino acids: CASSQNLGDRWFF. As DNA, the CDR3 is TGTGCCAGCAGCCAAAACTTGGGGGACCGTTGGTTCTTC.

The chain uses TRBV28 and TRBJ1-5; TRBD1 might be the D (6 bases). Germline CDR1 MDHEN, CDR2 SYDVKM. Trimming took 7 bases from V and 4 from J, leaving 14 bases between them. This CDR3 comprises 14 residues. CDR3 amino acids: CASMRAGENQPQHF. In nucleotides, the CDR3 is TGTGCCAGCATGAGGGCAGGGGAAAATCAGCCCCAGCATTTT.

The chain joins TRBV20-1 to TRBJ1-2, with D perhaps matching TRBD1 (5 bases). Germline assignment: CDR1 DFQATT and CDR2 SNEGSKA (reference sequence). There are 12 residues in the CDR3. This CDR3 reads CILAGGNYGYTF. As DNA, the CDR3 is TGCATCCTTGCCGGGGGTAACTATGGCTACACCTTC.